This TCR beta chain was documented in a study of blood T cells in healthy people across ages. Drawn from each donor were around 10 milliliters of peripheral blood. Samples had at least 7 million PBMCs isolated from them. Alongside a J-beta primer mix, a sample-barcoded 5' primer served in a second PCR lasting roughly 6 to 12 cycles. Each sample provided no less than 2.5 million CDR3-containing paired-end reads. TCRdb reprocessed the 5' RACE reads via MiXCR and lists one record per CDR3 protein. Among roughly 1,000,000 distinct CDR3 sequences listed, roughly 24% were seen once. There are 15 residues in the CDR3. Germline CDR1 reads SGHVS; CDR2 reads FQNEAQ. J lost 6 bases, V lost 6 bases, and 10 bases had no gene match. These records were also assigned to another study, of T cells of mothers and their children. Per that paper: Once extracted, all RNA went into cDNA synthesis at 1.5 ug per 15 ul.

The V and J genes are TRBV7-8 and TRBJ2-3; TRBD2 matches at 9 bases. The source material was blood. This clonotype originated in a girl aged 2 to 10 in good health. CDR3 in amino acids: CASRPLSGRLDTQYF. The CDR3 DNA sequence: TGTGCCAGCAGACCCCTTAGCGGGAGATTGGATACGCAGTATTTT. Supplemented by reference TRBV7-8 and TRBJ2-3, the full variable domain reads GAGVSQSPRYKVAKRGQDVALRCDPISGHVSLFWYQQALGQGPEFLTYFQNEAQLDKSGLPSDRFFAERPEGSVSTLKIQRTQQEDSAVYLCASRPLSGRLDTQYFGPGTRLTVL.